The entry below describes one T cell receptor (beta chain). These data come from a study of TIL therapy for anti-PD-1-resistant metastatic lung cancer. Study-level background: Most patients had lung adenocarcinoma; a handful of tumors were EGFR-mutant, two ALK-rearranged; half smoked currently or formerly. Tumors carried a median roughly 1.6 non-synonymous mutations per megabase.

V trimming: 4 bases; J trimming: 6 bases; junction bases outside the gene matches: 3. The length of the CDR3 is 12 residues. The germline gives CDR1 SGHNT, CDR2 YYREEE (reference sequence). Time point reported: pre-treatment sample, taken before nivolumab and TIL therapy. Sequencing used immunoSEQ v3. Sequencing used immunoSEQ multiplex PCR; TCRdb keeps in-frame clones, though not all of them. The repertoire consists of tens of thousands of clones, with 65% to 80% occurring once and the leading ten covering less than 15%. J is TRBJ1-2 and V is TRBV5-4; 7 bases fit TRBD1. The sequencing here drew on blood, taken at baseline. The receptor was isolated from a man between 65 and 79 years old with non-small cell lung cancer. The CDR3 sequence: CASSRDRDGYTF. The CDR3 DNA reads TGTGCCAGCAGCCGTGACAGGGATGGCTACACCTTC.